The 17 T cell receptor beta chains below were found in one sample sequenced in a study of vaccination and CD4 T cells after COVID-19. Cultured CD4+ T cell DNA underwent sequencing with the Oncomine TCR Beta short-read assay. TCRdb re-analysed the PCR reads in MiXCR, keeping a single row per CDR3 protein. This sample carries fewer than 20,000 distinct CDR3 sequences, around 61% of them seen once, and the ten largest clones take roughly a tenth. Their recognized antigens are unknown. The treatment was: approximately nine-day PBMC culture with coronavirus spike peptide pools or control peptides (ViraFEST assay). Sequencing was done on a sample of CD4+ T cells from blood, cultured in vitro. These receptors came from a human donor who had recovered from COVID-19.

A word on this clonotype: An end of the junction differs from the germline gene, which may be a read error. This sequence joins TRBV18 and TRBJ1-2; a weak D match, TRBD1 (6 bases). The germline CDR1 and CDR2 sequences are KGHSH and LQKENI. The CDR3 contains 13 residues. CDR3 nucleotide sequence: TGTGCTAGCTCACGACAGGTCAACTATGGCTACACCTTC. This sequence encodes CASSRQVNYGYTF.

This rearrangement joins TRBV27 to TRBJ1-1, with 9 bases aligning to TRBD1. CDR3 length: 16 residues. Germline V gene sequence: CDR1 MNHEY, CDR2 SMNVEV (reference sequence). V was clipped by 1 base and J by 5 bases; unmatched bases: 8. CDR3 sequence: CASSLFVTGGGTEAFF. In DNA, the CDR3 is TGTGCCAGCAGTTTATTCGTGACAGGGGGTGGTACTGAAGCTTTCTTT.

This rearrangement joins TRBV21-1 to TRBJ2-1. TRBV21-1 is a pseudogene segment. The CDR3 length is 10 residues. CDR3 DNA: TGTGCCAGCAGCAGACCACCAGAGTACTTC. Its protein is CASSRPPEYF.

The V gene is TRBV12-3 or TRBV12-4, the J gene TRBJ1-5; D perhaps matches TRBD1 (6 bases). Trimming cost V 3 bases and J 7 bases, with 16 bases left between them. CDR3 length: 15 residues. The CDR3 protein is CASSLLQGRLQPQHF. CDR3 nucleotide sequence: TGTGCCAGCAGTTTGTTACAGGGAAGGTTGCAGCCCCAGCATTTT.

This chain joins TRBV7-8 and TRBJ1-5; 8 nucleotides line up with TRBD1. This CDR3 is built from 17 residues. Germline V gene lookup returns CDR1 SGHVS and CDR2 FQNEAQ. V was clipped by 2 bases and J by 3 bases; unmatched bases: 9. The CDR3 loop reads CASSLSVWDRPNQPQHF. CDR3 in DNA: TGTGCCAGCAGCTTATCGGTTTGGGACAGGCCCAATCAGCCCCAGCATTTT.

CDR3 in amino acids: CASSLRVYEVGNEQYF. DNA of the CDR3: TGTGCCAGCAGTCTCCGTGTATATGAGGTCGGGAACGAGCAGTACTTC. This chain links TRBV12-3 or TRBV12-4 with TRBJ2-7; the D gene is possibly TRBD2 (5 bases). The CDR3 runs 16 residues. Trimming stripped 5 bases from V and 5 bases from J, with 22 bases between.

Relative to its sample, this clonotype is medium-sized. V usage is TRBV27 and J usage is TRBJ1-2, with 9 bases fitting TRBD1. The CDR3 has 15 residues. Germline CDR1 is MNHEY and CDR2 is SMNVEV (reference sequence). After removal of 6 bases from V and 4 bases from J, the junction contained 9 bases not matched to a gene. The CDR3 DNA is TGTGCCAGCAGCGCACGACAGGGGGGGATCTATGGCTACACCTTC. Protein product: CASSARQGGIYGYTF.

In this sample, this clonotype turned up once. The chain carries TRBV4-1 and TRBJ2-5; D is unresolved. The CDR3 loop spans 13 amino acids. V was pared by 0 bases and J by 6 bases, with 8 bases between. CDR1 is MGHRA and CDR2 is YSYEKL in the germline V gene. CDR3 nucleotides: TGCGCCAGCAGCCAAGATACCAGAAAGACCCAGTACTTC. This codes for CASSQDTRKTQYF.

CDR3 region: CASSPWSEGSPLHF. CDR3 bases: TGTGCCAGCAGTCCCTGGTCCGAGGGTTCACCCCTCCACTTT. The chain combines TRBV28 with TRBJ1-6; D is uncertain. The CDR3 covers 14 residues. Deletions cut 5 bases from V and 9 bases from J, with 14 bases between. CDR1 and CDR2 from the germline V gene are MDHEN and SYDVKM.

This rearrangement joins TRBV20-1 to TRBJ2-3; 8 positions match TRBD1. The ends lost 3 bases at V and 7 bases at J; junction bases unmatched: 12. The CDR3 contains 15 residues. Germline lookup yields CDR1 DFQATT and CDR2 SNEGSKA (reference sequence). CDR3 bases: TGCAGTGCTAGTGCTCCGAGACAGGGGTTTCATACGCAGTATTTT. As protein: CSASAPRQGFHTQYF.

CDR3 in DNA: TGTGCCAGCAGCTTACAGGCTGGCTACACCTTC. Protein: CASSLQAGYTF. This chain joins TRBV7-3 and TRBJ1-2; D is uncertain. The CDR3 contains 11 residues. V was trimmed by 2 bases and J by 7 bases, leaving 5 bases between them. Germline CDR1 and CDR2: SGHTA and FQGTGA.

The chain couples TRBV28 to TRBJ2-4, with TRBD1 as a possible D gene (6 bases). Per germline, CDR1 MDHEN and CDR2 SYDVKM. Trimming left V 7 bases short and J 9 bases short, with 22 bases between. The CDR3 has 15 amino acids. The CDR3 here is CASTITVGAPRIQYF. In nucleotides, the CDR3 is TGTGCCAGCACCATCACAGTGGGGGCGCCCCGCATTCAGTACTTC.

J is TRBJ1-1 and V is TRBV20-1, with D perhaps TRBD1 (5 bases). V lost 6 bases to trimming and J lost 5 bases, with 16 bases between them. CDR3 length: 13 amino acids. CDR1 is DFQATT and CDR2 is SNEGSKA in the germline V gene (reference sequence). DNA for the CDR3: TGCAGTGCGGGGACTTCGAGGAGGACTGAAGCTTTCTTT. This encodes CSAGTSRRTEAFF.

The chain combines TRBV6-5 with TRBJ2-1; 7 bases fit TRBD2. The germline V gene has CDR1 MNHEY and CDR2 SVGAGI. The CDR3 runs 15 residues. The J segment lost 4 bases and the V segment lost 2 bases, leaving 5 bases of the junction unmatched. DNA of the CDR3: TGTGCCAGCAGTTACAGCTCTAGCGGATACAATGAGCAGTTCTTC. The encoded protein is CASSYSSSGYNEQFF.

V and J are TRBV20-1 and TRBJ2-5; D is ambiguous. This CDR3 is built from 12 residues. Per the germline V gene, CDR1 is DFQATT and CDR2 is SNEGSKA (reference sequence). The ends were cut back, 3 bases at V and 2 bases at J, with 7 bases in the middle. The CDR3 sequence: CSARVQQETQYF. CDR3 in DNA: TGCAGTGCTAGGGTCCAGCAAGAGACCCAGTACTTC.

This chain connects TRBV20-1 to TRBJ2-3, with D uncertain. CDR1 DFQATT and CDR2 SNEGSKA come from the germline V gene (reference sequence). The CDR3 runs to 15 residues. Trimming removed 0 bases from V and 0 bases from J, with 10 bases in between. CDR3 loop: CSARDEAPSTDTQYF. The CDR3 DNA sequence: TGCAGTGCTAGAGATGAAGCCCCTAGCACAGATACGCAGTATTTT.

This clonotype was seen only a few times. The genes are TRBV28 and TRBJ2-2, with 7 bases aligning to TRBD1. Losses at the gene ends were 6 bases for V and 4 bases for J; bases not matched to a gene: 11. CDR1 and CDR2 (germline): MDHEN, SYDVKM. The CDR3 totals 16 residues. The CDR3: CASSSRGLATTGELFF. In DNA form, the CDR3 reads TGTGCCAGCAGCAGTAGGGGGCTAGCTACCACCGGGGAGCTGTTTTTT.